This entry describes one T cell receptor beta chain. Its antigen is as yet unknown. The data were taken from a study of regulatory and conventional T cells in RAG deficiency. General study results and limits: Patient subsets had shorter CDR3s; Omenn Treg-Tconv overlap exceeded 80%.

Losses at the gene ends were 3 bases for V and 2 bases for J; bases not matched to a gene: 9. Germline V gives CDR1 LNHDA, CDR2 SQIVND (reference sequence). The CDR3 runs to 18 residues. The data were produced by immunoSEQ multiplex PCR, yet TCRdb's version contains in-frame clones alone and is incomplete. The repertoire holds some 6,000 clones, with around 93% as singletons. This chain uses TRBV19 with TRBJ2-1; the match to TRBD2 covers 11 bases. Sample: CD8+ T cells sorted from blood. The receptor was derived from a human donor with RAG deficiency presenting as severe combined immunodeficiency. CDR3 bases: TGTGCCAGTAGTATCCTACTAGCGGGAGAATGGCCCTACAATGAGCAGTTCTTC. Encoded protein: CASSILLAGEWPYNEQFF.